This T cell receptor beta chain was documented in a study of CD8+ T cells in alopecia areata. TCR sequencing used cDNA made by reverse transcription of extracted RNA. TCRdb's copy holds only in-frame clones and misses some; the assay was immunoSEQ multiplex PCR. The sample gives 95,000 to 110,000 clones, 85% to 90% of which show up once; 8.5% to 14% is in the top ten. V shed 2 bases and J shed 4 bases, with 5 bases lying between them. The germline CDR1 and CDR2 sequences are MNHEY and SMNVEV (reference sequence). The CDR3 totals 13 residues. Treatment noted: oral pan-JAK inhibitor, 5-10 mg twice daily.

The sample was CD8+ T cells sorted from blood, taken between weeks 30 and 35, from a patient treated with tofacitinib. This clonotype was obtained from a human donor with alopecia areata. The chain carries TRBV27 and TRBJ2-2; tentative D call: TRBD1 (5 bases). The CDR3 bases are TGTGCCAGCAGTTTAGGGGCCACCGGGGAGCTGTTTTTT. This gives the protein CASSLGATGELFF.